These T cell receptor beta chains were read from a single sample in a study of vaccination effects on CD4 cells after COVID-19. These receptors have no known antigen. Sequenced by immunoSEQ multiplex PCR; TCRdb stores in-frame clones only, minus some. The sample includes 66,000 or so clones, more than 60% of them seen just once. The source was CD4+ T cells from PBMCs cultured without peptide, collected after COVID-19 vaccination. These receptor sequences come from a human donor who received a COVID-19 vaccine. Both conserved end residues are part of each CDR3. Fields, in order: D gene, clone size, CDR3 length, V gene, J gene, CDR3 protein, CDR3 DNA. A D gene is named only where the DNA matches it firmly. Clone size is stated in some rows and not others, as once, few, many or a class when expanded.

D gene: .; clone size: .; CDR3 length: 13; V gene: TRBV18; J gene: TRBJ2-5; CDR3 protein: CASSPDRQETQYF; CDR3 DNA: TGTGCCAGCTCACCGGACAGACAAGAGACCCAGTACTTC
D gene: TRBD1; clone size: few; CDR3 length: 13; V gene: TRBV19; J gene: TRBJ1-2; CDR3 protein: CASRDTGDYGYTF; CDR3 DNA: TGTGCCAGTAGGGATACAGGGGACTATGGCTACACCTTC
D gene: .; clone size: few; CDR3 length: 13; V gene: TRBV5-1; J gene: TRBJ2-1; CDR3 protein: CASQRGSYNEQFF; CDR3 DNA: TGCGCCAGCCAAAGAGGCTCCTACAATGAGCAGTTCTTC
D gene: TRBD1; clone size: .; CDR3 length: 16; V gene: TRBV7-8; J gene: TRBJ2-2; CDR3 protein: CASSRRTGLEAGELFF; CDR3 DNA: TGTGCCAGCAGCCGACGGACAGGGCTGGAGGCCGGGGAGCTGTTTTTT
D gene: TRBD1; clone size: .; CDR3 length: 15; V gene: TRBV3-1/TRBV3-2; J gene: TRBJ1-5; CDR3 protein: CASSRDRGLPQPQHF; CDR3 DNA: TGTGCCAGCAGCCGTGACAGGGGGCTTCCTCAGCCCCAGCATTTT
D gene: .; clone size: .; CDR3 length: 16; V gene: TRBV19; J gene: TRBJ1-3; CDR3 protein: CASTPSTVHSGNTIYF; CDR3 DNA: TGTGCCAGTACCCCGTCGACAGTGCACTCTGGAAACACCATATATTTT
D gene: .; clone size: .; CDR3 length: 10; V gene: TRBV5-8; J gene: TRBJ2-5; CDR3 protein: CASPGETQYF; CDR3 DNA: TGTGCCAGCCCGGGGGAGACCCAGTACTTC
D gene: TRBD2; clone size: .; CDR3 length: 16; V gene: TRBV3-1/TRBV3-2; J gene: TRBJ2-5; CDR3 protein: CASSPPGLAGQETQYF; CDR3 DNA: TGTGCCAGCAGCCCTCCGGGACTAGCGGGGCAAGAGACCCAGTACTTC
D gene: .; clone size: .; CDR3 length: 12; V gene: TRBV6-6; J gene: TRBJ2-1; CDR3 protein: CASSPIRVEQFF; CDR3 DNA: TGTGCCAGCAGCCCTATACGGGTTGAGCAGTTCTTC
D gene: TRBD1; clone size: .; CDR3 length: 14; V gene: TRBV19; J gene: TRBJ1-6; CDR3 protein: CATRDREFNSPLHF; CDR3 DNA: TGTGCCACCCGGGACAGGGAGTTCAATTCACCCCTCCACTTT
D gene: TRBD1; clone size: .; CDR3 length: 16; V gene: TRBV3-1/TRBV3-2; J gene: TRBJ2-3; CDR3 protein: CASSQGQGLNTDTQYF; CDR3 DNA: TGTGCCAGCAGCCAAGGACAGGGGTTGAACACAGATACGCAGTATTTT
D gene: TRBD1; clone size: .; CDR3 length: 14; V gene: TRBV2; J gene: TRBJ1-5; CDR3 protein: CASSPTGVDQPQHF; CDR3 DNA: TGTGCCAGCAGTCCGACAGGGGTTGATCAGCCCCAGCATTTT
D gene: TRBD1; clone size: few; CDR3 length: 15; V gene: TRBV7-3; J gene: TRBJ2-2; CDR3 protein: CASRRQGSGTGELFF; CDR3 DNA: TGTGCCAGCAGAAGACAGGGTTCTGGGACCGGGGAGCTGTTTTTT
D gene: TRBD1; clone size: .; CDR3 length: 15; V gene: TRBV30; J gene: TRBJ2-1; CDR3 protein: CAWSEQGALGNEQFF; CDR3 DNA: TGTGCCTGGAGTGAACAGGGGGCGCTTGGAAATGAGCAGTTCTTC
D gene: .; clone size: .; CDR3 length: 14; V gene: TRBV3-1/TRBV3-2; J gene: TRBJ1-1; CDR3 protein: CASSQPGLGTEAFF; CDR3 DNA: TGTGCCAGCAGCCAACCGGGATTGGGCACTGAAGCTTTCTTT
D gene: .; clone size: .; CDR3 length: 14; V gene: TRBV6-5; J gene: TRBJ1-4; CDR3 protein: CASSYFRMNEKLFF; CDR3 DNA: TGTGCCAGCAGTTACTTCAGGATGAATGAAAAACTGTTTTTT
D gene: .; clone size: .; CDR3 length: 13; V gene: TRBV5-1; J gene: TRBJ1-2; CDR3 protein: CASSLVDSYGYTF; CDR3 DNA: TGCGCCAGCAGCTTGGTGGACAGCTATGGCTACACCTTC
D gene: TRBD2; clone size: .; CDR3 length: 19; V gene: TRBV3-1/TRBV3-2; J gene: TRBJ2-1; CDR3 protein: CASSQELRGGHTNYNEQFF; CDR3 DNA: TGTGCCAGCAGCCAAGAATTGCGGGGGGGACACACGAATTACAATGAGCAGTTCTTC
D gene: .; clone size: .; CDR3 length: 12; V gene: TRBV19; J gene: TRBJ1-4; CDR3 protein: CASSFTTRELFF; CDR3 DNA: TGTGCCAGTTCCTTCACTACAAGGGAACTGTTTTTT
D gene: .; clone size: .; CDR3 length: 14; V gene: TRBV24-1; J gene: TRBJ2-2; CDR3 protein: CATSDQTGSGELFF; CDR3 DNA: TGTGCCACCAGTGACCAAACAGGATCCGGGGAGCTGTTTTTT
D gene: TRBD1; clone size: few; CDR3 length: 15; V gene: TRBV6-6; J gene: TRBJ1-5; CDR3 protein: CASRTGQGAEQPQHF; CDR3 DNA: TGTGCCAGCAGAACTGGGCAGGGGGCCGAGCAGCCCCAGCATTTT
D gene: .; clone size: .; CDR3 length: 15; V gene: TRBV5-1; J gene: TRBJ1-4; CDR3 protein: CASRMRGDLGEKLFF; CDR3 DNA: TGCGCCAGCAGAATGCGGGGCGACTTAGGCGAAAAACTGTTTTTT
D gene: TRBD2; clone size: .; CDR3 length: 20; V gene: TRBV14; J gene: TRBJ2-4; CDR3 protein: CASSHLPGTSGPTFKNIQYF; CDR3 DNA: TGTGCCAGCAGCCACCTACCCGGGACTAGCGGGCCAACGTTCAAAAACATTCAGTACTTC
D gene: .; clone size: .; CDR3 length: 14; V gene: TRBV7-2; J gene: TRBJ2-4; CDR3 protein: CASSSGDGGNIQYF; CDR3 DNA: TGTGCCAGCAGCTCAGGGGACGGGGGAAACATTCAGTACTTC
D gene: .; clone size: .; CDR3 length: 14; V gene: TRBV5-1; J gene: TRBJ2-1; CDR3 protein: CASRTGTELHEQFF; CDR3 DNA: TGCGCCAGCAGAACCGGGACGGAACTGCATGAGCAGTTCTTC
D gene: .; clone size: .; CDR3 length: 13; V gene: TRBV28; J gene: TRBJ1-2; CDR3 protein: CASRLRDGYGYTF; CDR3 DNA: TGTGCCAGCAGGTTGCGGGACGGCTATGGCTACACCTTC
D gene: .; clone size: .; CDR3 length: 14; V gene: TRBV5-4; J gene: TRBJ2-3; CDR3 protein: CASSHASSTDTQYF; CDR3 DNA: TGTGCCAGCAGCCACGCTTCTAGCACAGATACGCAGTATTTT
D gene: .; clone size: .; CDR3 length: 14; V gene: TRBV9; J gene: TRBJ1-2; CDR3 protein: CASSASTVGGSYTF; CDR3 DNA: TGTGCCAGCAGCGCCTCGACAGTCGGCGGTAGCTACACCTTC
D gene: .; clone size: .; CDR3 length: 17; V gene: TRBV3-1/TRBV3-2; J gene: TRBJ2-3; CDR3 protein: CASSPRRDHYSTDTQYF; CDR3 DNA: TGTGCCAGCAGCCCCAGGCGGGACCACTATAGCACAGATACGCAGTATTTT
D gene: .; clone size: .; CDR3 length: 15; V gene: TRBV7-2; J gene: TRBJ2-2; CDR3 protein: CASKKRATNTGELFF; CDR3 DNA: TGTGCCAGCAAAAAGAGGGCTACGAACACCGGGGAGCTGTTTTTT
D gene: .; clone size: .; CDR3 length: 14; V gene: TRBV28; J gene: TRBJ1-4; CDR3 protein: CASSLSGQGLKLFF; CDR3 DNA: TGTGCCAGCAGTTTAAGCGGGCAGGGTCTAAAACTGTTTTTT
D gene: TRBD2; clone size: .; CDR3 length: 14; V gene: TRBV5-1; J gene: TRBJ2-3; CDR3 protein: CASSTSGGADTQYF; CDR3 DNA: TGCGCCAGCAGCACTAGCGGGGGGGCAGATACGCAGTATTTT
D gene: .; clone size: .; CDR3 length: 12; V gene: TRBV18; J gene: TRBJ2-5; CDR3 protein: CASSSSRETQYF; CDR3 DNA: TGTGCCAGCTCGTCATCGAGAGAGACCCAGTACTTC
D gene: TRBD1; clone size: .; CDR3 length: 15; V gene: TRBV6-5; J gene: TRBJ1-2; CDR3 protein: CASSREGTATYGYTF; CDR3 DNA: TGTGCCAGCAGTAGAGAGGGGACAGCTACTTATGGCTACACCTTC
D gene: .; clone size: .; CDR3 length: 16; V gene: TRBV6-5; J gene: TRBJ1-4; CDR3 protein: CASSYRPGNGVEKLFF; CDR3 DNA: TGTGCCAGCAGTTACAGACCTGGGAATGGGGTAGAAAAACTGTTTTTT
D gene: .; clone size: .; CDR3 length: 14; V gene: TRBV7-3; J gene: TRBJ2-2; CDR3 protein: CASSLSADTGELFF; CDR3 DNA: TGTGCCAGCAGCTTAAGCGCGGACACCGGGGAGCTGTTTTTT
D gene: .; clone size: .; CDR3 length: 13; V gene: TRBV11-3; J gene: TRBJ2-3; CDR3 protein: CASSLDSADTQYF; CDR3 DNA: TGTGCCAGCAGCTTAGATTCCGCAGATACGCAGTATTTT
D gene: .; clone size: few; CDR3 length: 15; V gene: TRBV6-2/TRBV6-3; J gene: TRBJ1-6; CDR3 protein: CASSPGQPYNSPLHF; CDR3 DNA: TGTGCCAGCAGCCCGGGACAACCTTATAATTCACCCCTCCACTTT
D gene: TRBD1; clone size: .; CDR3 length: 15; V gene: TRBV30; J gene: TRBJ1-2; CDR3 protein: CAWSLGQGPNYGYTF; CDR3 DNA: TGTGCCTGGAGTCTTGGACAGGGTCCTAACTATGGCTACACCTTC
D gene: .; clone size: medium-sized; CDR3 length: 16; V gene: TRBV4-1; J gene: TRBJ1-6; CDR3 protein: CASSQDSQGRNSPLHF; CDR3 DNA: TGCGCCAGCAGCCAAGATAGTCAGGGGCGTAATTCACCCCTCCACTTT
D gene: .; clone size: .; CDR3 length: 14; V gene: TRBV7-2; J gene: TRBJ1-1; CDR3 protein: CASSLVGERAEAFF; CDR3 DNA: TGTGCCAGCAGCTTAGTCGGTGAAAGGGCTGAAGCTTTCTTT
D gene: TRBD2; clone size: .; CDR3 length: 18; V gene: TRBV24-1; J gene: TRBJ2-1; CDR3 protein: CATSVTRGARGLAGEQFF; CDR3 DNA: TGTGCCACCAGTGTCACCCGGGGGGCTCGGGGACTAGCGGGTGAGCAGTTCTTC
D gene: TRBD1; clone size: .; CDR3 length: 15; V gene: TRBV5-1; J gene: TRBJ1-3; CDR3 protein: CASSLTGDSGNTIYF; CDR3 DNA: TGCGCCAGCAGCTTGACAGGGGATTCTGGAAACACCATATATTTT
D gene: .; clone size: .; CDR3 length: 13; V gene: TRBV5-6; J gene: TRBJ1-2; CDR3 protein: CASSLGRYYGYTF; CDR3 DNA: TGTGCCAGCAGCTTGGGACGGTACTATGGCTACACCTTC
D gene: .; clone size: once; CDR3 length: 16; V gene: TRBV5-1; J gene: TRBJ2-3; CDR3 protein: CASSLVSVFLGDTQYF; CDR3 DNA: TGCGCCAGCAGCTTGGTGAGTGTCTTCTTGGGAGATACGCAGTATTTT
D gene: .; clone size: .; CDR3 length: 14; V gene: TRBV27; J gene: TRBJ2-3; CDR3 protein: CASSLQGSTDTQYF; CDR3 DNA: TGTGCCAGCAGTTTACAGGGGAGCACAGATACGCAGTATTTT
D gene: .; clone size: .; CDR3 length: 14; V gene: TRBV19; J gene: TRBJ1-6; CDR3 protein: CASSIPTDNSPLHF; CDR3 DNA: TGTGCCAGTAGTATACCAACAGACAATTCACCCCTCCACTTT
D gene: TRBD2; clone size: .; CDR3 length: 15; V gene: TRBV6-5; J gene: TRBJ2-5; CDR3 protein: CASSPLAGGHETQYF; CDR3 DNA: TGTGCCAGCAGCCCCCTAGCGGGGGGTCACGAGACCCAGTACTTC
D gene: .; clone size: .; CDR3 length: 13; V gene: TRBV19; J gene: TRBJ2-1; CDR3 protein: CASRTDSYNEQFF; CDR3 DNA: TGTGCCAGTAGGACCGACAGTTACAATGAGCAGTTCTTC
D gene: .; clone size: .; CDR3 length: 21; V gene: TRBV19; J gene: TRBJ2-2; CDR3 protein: CASRYLSTNVRPFVNTGELFF; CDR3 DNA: TGTGCCAGTAGATACCTCTCTACCAACGTGAGGCCGTTCGTTAACACCGGGGAGCTGTTTTTT
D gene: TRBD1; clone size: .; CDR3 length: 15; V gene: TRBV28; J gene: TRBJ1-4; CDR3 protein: CASSTGGLSREKLFF; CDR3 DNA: TGTGCCAGCAGTACAGGGGGCCTCTCAAGGGAAAAACTGTTTTTT
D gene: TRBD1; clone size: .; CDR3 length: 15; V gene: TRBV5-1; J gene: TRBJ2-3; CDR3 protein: CASSVGDRDAGTQYF; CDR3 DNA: TGCGCCAGCAGCGTGGGGGACAGGGACGCCGGTACGCAGTATTTT
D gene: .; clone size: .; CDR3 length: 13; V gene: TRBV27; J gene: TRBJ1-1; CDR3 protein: CASSGQGDTEAFF; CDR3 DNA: TGTGCCAGCAGTGGGCAGGGAGATACTGAAGCTTTCTTT
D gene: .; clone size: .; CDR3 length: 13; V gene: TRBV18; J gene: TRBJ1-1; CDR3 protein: CASSPEWASGAFF; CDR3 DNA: TGTGCCAGCTCACCCGAGTGGGCCTCGGGGGCTTTCTTT
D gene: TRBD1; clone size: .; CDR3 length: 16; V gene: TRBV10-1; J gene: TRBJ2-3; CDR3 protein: CASSARGLTYTDTQYF; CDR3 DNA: TGCGCCAGCAGCGCCAGGGGGCTCACCTACACAGATACGCAGTATTTT